This T cell receptor beta chain is from a study of CD4 T cells in relation to SARS-CoV-2 and coronaviruses. The method was immunoSEQ multiplex PCR; TCRdb's version includes in-frame clones alone and lacks a portion of them. The sample contains 30,000 to 45,000 clones, about four fifths of which appear only once. Regarding this clone: Its antigen is not known.

This receptor was obtained from an adult with COVID-19. Sequencing was carried out using naive CD4+ T cells from PBMCs, cultured in vitro. Subset meaning: naive CD4+ T cells isolated by negative enrichment.

In DNA form, the CDR3 reads TGTGCCAGCAGCTTAGCAGGGTATGAGCAGTTCTTC. It specifies CASSLAGYEQFF. The V gene is TRBV7-9, the J gene TRBJ2-1, with unresolved D. Looked up from germline, CDR1 is SEHNR and CDR2 is FQNEAQ (reference sequence). V lost 0 bases and J lost 8, with 5 bases in between. CDR3 size: 12 residues.